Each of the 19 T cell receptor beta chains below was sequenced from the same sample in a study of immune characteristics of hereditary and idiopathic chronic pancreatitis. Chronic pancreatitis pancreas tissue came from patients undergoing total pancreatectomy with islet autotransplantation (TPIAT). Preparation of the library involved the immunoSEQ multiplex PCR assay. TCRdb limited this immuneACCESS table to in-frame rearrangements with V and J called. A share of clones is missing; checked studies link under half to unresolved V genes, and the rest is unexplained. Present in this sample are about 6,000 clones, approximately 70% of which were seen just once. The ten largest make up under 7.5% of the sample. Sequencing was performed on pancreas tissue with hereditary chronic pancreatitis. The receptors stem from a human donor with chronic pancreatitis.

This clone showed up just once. CDR3 coding DNA: TGTGCCAGCAGCCTAGCGGAGAGCTACGAGCAGTACGTC. Protein product: CASSLAESYEQYV. This chain joins TRBV5-6 and TRBJ2-7; 7 bases align to TRBD2. In germline, CDR1 is SGHDT, CDR2 YYEEEE. The CDR3 extends over 13 amino acids. The junction had 4 bases not matched to a gene; V was cut back by 4 bases and J by 3 bases.

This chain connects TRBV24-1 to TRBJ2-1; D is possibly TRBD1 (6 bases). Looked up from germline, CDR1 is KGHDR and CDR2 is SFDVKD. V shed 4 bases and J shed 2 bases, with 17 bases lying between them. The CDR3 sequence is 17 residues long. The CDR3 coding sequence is TGTGCCACCAGTGAGTCCCCCGGGACATTTCCCTACAATGAGCAGTTCTTC. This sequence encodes CATSESPGTFPYNEQFF.

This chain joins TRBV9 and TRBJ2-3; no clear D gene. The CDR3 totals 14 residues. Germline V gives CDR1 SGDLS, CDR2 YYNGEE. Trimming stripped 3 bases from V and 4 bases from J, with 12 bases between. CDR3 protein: CASSAGAVADTQYF. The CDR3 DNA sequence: TGTGCCAGCAGCGCGGGTGCAGTGGCAGATACGCAGTATTTT.

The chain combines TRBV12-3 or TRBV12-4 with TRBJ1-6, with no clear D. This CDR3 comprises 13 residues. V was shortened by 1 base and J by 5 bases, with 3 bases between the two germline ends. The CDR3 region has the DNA TGTGCCAGCAGTTTAGGCCATAATTCACCCCTCCACTTT. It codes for CASSLGHNSPLHF.

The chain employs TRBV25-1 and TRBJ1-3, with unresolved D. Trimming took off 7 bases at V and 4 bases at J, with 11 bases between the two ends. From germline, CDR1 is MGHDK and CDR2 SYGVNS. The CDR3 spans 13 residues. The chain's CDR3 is CASTYSQGNTIYF. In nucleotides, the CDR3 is TGTGCCAGCACTTACAGCCAGGGAAACACCATATATTTT.

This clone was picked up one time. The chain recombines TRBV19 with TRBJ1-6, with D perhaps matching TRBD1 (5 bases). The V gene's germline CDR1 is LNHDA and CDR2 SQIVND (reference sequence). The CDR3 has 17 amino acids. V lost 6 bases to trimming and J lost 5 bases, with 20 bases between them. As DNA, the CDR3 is TGTGCCAGTAGCCGCGACTGGGGGACCTCTAATAATTCACCCCTCCACTTT. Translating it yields CASSRDWGTSNNSPLHF.

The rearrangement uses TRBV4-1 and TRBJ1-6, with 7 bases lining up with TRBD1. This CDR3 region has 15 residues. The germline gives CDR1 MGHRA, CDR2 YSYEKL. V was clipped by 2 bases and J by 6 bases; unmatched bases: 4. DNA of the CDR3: TGCGCCAGCAGCCAACTCCGACAGGGTAATTCACCCCTCCACTTT. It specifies CASSQLRQGNSPLHF.

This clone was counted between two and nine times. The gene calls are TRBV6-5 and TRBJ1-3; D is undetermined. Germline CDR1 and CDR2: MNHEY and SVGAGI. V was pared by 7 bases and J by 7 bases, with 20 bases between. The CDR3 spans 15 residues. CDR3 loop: CASTSYGRKTNTIYF. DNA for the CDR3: TGTGCCAGCACCTCTTACGGGAGGAAAACTAACACCATATATTTT.

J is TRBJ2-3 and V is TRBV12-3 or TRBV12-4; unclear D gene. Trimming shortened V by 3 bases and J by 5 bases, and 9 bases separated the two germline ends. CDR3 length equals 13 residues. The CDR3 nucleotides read TGTGCCAGCAGTTTGGCACAGAAAGATACGCAGTATTTT. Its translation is CASSLAQKDTQYF.

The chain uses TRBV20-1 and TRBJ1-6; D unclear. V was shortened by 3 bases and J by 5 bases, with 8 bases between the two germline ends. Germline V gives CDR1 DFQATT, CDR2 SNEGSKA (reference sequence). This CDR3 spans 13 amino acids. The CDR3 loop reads CSASGQNNSPLHF. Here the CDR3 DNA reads TGCAGTGCTAGTGGGCAAAATAATTCACCCCTCCACTTT.

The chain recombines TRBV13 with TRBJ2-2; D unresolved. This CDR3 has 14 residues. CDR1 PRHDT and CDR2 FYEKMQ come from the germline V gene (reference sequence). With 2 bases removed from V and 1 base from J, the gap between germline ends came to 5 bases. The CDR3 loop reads CASSLWGNTGELFF. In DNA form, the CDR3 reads TGTGCCAGCAGCTTATGGGGGAACACCGGGGAGCTGTTTTTT.

The CDR3 is CASSTRTGQHTEAFF. CDR3 in DNA: TGTGCCAGCAGCACCCGGACGGGACAGCACACTGAAGCTTTCTTT. This sequence joins TRBV5-4 and TRBJ1-1, with TRBD1 identical over 7 bases. Unmatched junction bases numbered 9, after V lost 4 bases and J lost 3 bases. This CDR3 comprises 15 residues. Germline V CDR1 and CDR2: SGHNT, YYREEE (reference sequence).

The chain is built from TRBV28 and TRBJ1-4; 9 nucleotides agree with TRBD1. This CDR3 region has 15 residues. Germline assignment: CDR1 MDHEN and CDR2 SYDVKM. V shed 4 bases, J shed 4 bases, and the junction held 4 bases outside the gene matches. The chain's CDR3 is CASSSDRGVNEKLFF. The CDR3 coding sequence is TGTGCCAGCAGTTCGGACAGGGGAGTTAATGAAAAACTGTTTTTT.

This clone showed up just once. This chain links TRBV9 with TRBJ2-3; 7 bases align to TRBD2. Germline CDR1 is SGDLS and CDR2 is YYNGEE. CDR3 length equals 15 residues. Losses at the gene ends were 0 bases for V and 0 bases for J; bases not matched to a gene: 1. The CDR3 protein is CASSVAGGSTDTQYF. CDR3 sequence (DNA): TGTGCCAGCAGCGTAGCGGGGGGAAGCACAGATACGCAGTATTTT.

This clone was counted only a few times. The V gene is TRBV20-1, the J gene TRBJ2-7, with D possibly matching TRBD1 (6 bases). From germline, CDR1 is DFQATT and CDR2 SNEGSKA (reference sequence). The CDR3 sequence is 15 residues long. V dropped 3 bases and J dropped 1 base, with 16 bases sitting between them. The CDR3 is CSASMGADLSYEQYF. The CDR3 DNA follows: TGCAGTGCTAGTATGGGGGCGGATTTGTCCTACGAGCAGTACTTC.

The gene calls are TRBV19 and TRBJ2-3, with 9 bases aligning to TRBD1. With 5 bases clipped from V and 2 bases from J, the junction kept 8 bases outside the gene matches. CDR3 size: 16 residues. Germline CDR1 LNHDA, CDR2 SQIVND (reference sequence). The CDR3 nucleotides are TGTGCCAGTAGTTACGGGACAGGGACTTCCACAGATACGCAGTATTTT. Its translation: CASSYGTGTSTDTQYF.

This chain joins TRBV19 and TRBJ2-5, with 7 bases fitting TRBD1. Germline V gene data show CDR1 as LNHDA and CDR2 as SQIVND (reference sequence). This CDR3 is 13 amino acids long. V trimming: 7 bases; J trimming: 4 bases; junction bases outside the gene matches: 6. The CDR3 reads CASTGTDLETQYF. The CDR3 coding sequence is TGTGCCAGTACCGGGACAGACCTAGAGACCCAGTACTTC.

Here the CDR3 reads CASSVGGSTDYGYTF. CDR3 nucleotide sequence: TGTGCCAGCAGCGTCGGAGGGTCGACGGACTATGGCTACACCTTC. This sequence joins TRBV9 and TRBJ1-2, with D unclear. Deletions cut 2 bases from V and 3 bases from J, with 14 bases between. The CDR3 runs 15 residues. Per the germline V gene, CDR1 is SGDLS and CDR2 is YYNGEE.

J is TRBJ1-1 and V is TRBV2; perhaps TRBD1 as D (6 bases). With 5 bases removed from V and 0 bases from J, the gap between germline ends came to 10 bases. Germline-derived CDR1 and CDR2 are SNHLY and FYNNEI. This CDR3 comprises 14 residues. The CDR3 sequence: CASSPRTVNTEAFF. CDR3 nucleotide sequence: TGTGCCAGCAGTCCTCGGACAGTGAACACTGAAGCTTTCTTT.